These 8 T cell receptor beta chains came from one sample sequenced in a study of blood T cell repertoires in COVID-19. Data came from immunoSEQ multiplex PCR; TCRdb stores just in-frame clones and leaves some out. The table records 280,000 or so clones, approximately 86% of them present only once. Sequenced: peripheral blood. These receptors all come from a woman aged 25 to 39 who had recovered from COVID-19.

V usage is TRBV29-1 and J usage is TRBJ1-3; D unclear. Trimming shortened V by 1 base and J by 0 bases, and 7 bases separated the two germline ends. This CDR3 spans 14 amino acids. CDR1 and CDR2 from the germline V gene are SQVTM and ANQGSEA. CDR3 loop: CSVEGQYSGNTIYF. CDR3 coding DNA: TGCAGCGTTGAAGGGCAGTACTCTGGAAACACCATATATTTT.

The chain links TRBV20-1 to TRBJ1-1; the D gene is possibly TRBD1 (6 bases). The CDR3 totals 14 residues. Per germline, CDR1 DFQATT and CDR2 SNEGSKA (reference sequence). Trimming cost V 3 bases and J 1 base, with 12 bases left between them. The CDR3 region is CSASIPDRNTEAFF. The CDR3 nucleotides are TGCAGTGCTAGTATTCCGGACAGGAACACTGAAGCTTTCTTT.

CDR3 sequence: CSVHGQGTYGYTF. The CDR3 DNA is TGCAGCGTCCACGGACAGGGGACCTATGGCTACACCTTC. V gene TRBV29-1 combines with J gene TRBJ1-2; 9 bases are a match to TRBD1. The germline gives CDR1 SQVTM, CDR2 ANQGSEA. Losses at the gene ends were 6 bases for V and 4 bases for J; bases not matched to a gene: 6. This CDR3 is built from 13 residues.

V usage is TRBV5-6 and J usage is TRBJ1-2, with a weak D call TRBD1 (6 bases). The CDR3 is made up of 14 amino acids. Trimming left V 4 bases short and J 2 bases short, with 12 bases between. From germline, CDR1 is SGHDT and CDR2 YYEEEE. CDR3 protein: CASSPWGHNYGYTF. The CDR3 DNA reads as TGTGCCAGCAGCCCCTGGGGACACAACTATGGCTACACCTTC.

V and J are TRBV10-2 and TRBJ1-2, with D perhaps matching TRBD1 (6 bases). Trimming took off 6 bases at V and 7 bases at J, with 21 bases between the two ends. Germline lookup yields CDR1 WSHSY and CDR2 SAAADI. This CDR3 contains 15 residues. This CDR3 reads CASRPPGAVGFGYTF. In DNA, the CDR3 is TGCGCCAGCAGACCCCCAGGGGCCGTGGGATTTGGCTACACCTTC.

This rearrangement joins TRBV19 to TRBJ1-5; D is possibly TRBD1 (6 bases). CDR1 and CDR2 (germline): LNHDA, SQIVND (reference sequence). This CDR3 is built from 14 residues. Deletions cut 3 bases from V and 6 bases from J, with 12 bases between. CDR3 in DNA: TGTGCCAGTAGTATCTCGGGGGGCCGTCAGCCCCAGCATTTT. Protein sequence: CASSISGGRQPQHF. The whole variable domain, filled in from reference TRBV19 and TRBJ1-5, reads DGGITQSPKYLFRKEGQNVTLSCEQNLNHDAMYWYRQDPGQGLRLIYYSQIVNDFQKGDIAEGYSVSREKKESFPLTVTSAQKNPTAFYLCASSISGGRQPQHFGDGTRLSIL.

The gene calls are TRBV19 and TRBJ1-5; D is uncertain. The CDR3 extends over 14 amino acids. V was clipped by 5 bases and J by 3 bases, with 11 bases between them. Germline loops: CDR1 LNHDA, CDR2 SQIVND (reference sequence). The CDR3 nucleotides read TGTGCCAGTAGTGAGGGCCAAACCAATCAGCCCCAGCATTTT. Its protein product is CASSEGQTNQPQHF.

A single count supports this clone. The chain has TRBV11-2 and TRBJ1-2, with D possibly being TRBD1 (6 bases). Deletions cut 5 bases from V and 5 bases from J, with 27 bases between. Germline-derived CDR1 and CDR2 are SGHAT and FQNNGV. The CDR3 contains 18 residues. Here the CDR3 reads CASSPHRSAEQGTYGYTF. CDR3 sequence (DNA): TGTGCCAGCAGCCCTCATCGATCGGCGGAACAGGGAACATATGGCTACACCTTC.